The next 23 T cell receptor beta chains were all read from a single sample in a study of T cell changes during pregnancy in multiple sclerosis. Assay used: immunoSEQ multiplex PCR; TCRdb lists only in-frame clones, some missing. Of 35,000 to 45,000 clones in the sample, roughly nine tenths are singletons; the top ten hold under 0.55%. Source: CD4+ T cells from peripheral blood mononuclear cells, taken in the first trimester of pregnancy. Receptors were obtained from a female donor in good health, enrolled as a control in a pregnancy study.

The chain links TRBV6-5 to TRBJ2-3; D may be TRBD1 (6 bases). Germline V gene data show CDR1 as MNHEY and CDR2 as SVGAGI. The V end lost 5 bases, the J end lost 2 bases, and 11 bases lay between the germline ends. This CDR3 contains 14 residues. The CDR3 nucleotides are TGTGCCAGCAGTCAAGGACAGCCCACAGATACGCAGTATTTT. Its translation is CASSQGQPTDTQYF.

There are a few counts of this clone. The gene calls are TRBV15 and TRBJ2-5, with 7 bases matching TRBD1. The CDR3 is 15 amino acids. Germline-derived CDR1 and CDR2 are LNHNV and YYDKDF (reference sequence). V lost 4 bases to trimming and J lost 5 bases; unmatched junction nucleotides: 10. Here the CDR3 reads CATSKRQGSWETQYF. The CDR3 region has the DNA TGTGCCACCAGCAAGCGACAGGGCTCGTGGGAGACCCAGTACTTC.

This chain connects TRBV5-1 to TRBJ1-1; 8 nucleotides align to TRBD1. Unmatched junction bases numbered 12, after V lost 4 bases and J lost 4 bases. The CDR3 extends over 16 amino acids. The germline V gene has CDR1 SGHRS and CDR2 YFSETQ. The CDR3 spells CASSPDREYLLTEAFF. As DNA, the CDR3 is TGCGCCAGCAGCCCGGACAGGGAGTACCTCCTCACTGAAGCTTTCTTT.

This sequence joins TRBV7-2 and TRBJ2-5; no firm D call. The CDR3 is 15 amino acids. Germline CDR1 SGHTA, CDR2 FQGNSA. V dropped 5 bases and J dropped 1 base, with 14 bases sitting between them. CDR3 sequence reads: CASSPSRTGQETQYF. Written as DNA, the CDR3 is TGTGCCAGCAGCCCTTCTCGTACTGGCCAAGAGACCCAGTACTTC.

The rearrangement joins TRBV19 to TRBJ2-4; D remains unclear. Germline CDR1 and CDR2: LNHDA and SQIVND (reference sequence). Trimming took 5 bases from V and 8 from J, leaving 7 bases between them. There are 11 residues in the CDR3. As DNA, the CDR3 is TGTGCCAGTAGTCTGGCCGACATTCAGTACTTC. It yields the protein CASSLADIQYF.

As DNA, the CDR3 is TGTGCCAGCAGTGACCCTTCGGGGCCCCAGCATTTT. Amino acids: CASSDPSGPQHF. This chain connects TRBV2 to TRBJ1-5; D not resolved. This CDR3 is built from 12 residues. Germline assignment: CDR1 SNHLY and CDR2 FYNNEI. V lost 3 bases and J 9 bases, leaving 9 bases between the germline ends.

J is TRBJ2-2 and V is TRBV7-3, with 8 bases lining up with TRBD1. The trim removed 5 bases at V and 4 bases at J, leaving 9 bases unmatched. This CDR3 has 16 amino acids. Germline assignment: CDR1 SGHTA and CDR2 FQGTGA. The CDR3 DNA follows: TGTGCCAGCAGCCCCAGGGGGCCGACAGGCACCGGGGAGCTGTTTTTT. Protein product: CASSPRGPTGTGELFF.

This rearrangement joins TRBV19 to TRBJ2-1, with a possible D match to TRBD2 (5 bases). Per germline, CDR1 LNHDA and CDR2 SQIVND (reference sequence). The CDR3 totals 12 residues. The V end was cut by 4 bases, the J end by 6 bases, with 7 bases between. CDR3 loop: CASSKLVNEQFF. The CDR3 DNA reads TGTGCCAGTAGTAAACTAGTCAATGAGCAGTTCTTC.

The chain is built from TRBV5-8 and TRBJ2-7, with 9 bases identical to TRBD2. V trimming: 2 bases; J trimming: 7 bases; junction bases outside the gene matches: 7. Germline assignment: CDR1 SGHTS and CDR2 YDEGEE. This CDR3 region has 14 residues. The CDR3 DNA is TGTGCCAGCAGCTTCCTAGCGGGGAACGGGGAGCAGTACTTC. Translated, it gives CASSFLAGNGEQYF.

CDR3 sequence (DNA): TGTGCCAGCAGTAGGGGACTAGCGGGGGCCCCAGATACGCAGTATTTT. This sequence encodes CASSRGLAGAPDTQYF. The gene calls are TRBV27 and TRBJ2-3; 14 bases match TRBD2. The J segment lost 4 bases and the V segment lost 5 bases, leaving 5 bases of the junction unmatched. This CDR3 comprises 16 residues. The germline gives CDR1 MNHEY, CDR2 SMNVEV (reference sequence).

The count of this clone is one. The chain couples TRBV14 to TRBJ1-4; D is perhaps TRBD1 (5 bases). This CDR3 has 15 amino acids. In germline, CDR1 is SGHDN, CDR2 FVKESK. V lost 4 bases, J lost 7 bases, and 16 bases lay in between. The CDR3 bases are TGTGCCAGCAGCCCGAGGGCAGGGCGGGGTGAAAAACTGTTTTTT. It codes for CASSPRAGRGEKLFF.

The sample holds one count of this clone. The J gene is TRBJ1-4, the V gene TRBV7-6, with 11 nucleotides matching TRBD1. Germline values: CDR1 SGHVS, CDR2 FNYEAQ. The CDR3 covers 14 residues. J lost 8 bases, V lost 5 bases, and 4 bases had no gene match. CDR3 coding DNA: TGTGCCAGCAGCCAGGACAGGGGGCGAGAAAAACTGTTTTTT. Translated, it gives CASSQDRGREKLFF. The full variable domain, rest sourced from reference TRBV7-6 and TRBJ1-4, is GAGVSQSPRYKVTKRGQDVALRCDPISGHVSLYWYRQALGQGPEFLTYFNYEAQQDKSGLPNDRFSAERPEGSISTLTIQRTEQRDSAMYRCASSQDRGREKLFFGSGTQLSVL.

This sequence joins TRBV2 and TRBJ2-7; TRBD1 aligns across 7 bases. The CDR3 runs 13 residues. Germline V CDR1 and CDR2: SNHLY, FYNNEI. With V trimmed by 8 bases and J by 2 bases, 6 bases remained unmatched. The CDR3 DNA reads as TGTGCCAGCGGGGACAGCCTCACCTACGAGCAGTACTTC. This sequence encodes CASGDSLTYEQYF. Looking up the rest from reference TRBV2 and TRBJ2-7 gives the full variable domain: EPEVTQTPSHQVTQMGQEVILRCVPISNHLYFYWYRQILGQKVEFLVSFYNNEISEKSEIFDDQFSVERPDGSNFTLKIRSTKLEDSAMYFCASGDSLTYEQYFGPGTRLTVT.

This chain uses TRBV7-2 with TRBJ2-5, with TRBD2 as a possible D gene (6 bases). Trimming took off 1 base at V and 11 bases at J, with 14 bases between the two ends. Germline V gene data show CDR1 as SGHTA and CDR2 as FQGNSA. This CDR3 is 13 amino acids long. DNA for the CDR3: TGTGCCAGCAGCTTAGGAGGGAGCCGGGAGCAGTACTTC. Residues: CASSLGGSREQYF. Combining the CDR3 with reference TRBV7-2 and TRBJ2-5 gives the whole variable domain GAGVSQSPSNKVTEKGKDVELRCDPISGHTALYWYRQSLGQGLEFLIYFQGNSAPDKSGLPSDRFSAERTGGSVSTLTIQRTQQEDSAVYLCASSLGGSREQYFGPGTRLLVL.

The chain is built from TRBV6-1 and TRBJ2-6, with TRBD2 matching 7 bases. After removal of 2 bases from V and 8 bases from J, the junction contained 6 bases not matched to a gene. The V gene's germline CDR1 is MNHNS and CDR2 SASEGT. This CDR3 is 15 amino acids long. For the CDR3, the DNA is TGTGCCAGCAGTGAACGGACCGGGAGGTCCAACGTCCTGACTTTC. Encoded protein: CASSERTGRSNVLTF.

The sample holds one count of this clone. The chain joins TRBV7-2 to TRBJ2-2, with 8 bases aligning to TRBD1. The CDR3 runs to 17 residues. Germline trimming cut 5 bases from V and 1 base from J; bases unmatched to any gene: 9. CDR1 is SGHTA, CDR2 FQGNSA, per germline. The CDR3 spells CASSHPAGGRNTGELFF. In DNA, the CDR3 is TGTGCCAGCAGCCACCCCGCAGGGGGCAGGAACACCGGGGAGCTGTTTTTT.

CDR3: CASSNEAVYGYTF. In DNA form, the CDR3 reads TGTGCCAGCAGCAATGAAGCCGTGTATGGCTACACCTTC. V is TRBV7-2 and J is TRBJ1-2; no definite D call. V was pared by 5 bases and J by 5 bases, with 12 bases between. Germline V gives CDR1 SGHTA, CDR2 FQGNSA. The CDR3 has 13 amino acids. Combining the CDR3 with reference TRBV7-2 and TRBJ1-2 gives the whole variable domain GAGVSQSPSNKVTEKGKDVELRCDPISGHTALYWYRQSLGQGLEFLIYFQGNSAPDKSGLPSDRFSAERTGGSVSTLTIQRTQQEDSAVYLCASSNEAVYGYTFGSGTRLTVV.

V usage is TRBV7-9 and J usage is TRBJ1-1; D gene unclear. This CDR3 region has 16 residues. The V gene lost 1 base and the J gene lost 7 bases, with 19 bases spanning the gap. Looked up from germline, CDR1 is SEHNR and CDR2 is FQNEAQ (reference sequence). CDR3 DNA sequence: TGTGCCAGCAGCTTAGGGGTCGATATAAGAACGGGTGAAGCTTTCTTT. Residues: CASSLGVDIRTGEAFF.

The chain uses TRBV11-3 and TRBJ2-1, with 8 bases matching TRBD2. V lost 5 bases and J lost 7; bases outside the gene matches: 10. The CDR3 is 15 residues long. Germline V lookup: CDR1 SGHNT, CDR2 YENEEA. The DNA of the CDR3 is TGTGCCAGCAGCCAGCGGGGTACGGGGGGGAATGAGCAGTTCTTC. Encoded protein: CASSQRGTGGNEQFF.

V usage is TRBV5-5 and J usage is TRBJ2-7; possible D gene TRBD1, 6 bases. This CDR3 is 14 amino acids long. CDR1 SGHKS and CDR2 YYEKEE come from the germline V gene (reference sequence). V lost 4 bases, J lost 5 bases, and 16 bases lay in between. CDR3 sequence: CASSRTADHHEQYF. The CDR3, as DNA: TGTGCCAGCAGCCGGACAGCAGACCACCACGAGCAGTACTTC. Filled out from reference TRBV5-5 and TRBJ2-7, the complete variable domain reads DAGVTQSPTHLIKTRGQQVTLRCSPISGHKSVSWYQQVLGQGPQFIFQYYEKEERGRGNFPDRFSARQFPNYSSELNVNALLLGDSALYLCASSRTADHHEQYFGPGTRLTVT.

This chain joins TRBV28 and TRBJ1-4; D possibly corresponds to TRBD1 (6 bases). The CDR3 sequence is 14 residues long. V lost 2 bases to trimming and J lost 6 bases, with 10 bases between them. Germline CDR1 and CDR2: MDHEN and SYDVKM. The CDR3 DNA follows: TGTGCCAGCAGTTTACGACAGGCGCATGAAAAACTGTTTTTT. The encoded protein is CASSLRQAHEKLFF.

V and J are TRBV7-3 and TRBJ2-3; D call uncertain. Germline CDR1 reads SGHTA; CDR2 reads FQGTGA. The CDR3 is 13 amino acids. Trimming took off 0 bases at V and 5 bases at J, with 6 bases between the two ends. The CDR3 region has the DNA TGTGCCAGCAGCTTAACGGCAGGAGATACGCAGTATTTT. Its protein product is CASSLTAGDTQYF.

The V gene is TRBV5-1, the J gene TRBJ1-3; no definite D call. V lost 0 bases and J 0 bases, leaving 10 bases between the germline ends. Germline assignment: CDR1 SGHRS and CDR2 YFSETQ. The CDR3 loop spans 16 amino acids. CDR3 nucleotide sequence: TGCGCCAGCAGCTTGGAAGCGGGGAGCTCTGGAAACACCATATATTTT. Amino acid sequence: CASSLEAGSSGNTIYF.